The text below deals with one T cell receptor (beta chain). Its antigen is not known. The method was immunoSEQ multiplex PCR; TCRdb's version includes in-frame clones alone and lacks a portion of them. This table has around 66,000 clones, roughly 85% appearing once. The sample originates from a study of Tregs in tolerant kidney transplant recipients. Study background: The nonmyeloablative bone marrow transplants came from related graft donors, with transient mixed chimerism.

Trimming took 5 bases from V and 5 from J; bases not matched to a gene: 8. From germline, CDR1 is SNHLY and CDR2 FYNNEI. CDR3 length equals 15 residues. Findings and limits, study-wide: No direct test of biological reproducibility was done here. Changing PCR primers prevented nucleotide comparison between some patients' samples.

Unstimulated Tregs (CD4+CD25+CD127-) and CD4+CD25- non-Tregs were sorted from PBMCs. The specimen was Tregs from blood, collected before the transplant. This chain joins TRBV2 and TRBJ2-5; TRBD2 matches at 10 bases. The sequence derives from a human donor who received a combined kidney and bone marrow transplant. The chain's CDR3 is CASSLLAGLGETQYF. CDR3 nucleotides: TGTGCCAGCAGTTTACTAGCGGGGCTGGGGGAGACCCAGTACTTC.